This T cell receptor beta chain was captured by sequencing in a study of blood T cell repertoires in COVID-19. Study-level background: There were acute and convalescent COVID-19 samples, and they came from the United States, Italy and Spain.

Libraries were prepared by immunoSEQ multiplex PCR; TCRdb keeps only in-frame clonotypes and omits some of them. This table has about 150,000 clones, roughly 76% appearing once. V was pared by 1 base and J by 4 bases, with 9 bases of the junction left unmatched. CDR1 and CDR2 (germline): LGHDT, YNNKEL (reference sequence). This CDR3 is 17 amino acids long. The TCR comes from a human donor with acute or convalescent COVID-19. The donor label of this sample is uncertain. The sequenced sample was peripheral blood. The V and J genes are TRBV3-1 (or the pseudogene TRBV3-2) and TRBJ1-5; 8 bases map to TRBD1. Here the CDR3 reads CASSQAFGTGENQPQHF. The CDR3 DNA is TGTGCCAGCAGCCAAGCTTTTGGGACAGGAGAGAATCAGCCCCAGCATTTT.